This T cell receptor (beta chain) was recorded in a study of CD8 T cells in Susac syndrome. Study-level results: The study acknowledged a relatively small number of individuals in its TCR sequencing and HLA analysis.

CDR1 and CDR2 (germline): SQVTM, ANQGSEA. The length of the CDR3 is 13 residues. Deletions cut 2 bases from V and 2 bases from J, with 10 bases between. TCR beta was sequenced from blood CD8+ and CD4+ T cells. Treatment-naive patients with stable or active relapsing-remitting disease served as multiple sclerosis controls. This clonotype was found a few times. Its antigen is not known. With random hexamers, roughly 0.45 to 1 ug RNA was reverse transcribed. Amplification of TCR beta CDR3 was carried out by immunoSEQ multiplex PCR, which covered 54 Vbeta and 13 Jbeta segments. MiXCR, run by TCRdb on the immunoSEQ multiplex PCR reads, gives a single entry per CDR3 protein. The profile covers some 150,000 distinct CDR3 sequences, with roughly 95% appearing a single time and under 0.15% taken by the ten largest.

The V and J genes are TRBV29-1 and TRBJ2-7; D ambiguous. Sequencing was carried out using CD8+ T cells from PBMCs. This TCR was sampled from a human donor with multiple sclerosis. DNA of the CDR3: TGCAGCGTTGAAAAAACGGTCCCCTACGAGCAGTACTTC. Residues: CSVEKTVPYEQYF.